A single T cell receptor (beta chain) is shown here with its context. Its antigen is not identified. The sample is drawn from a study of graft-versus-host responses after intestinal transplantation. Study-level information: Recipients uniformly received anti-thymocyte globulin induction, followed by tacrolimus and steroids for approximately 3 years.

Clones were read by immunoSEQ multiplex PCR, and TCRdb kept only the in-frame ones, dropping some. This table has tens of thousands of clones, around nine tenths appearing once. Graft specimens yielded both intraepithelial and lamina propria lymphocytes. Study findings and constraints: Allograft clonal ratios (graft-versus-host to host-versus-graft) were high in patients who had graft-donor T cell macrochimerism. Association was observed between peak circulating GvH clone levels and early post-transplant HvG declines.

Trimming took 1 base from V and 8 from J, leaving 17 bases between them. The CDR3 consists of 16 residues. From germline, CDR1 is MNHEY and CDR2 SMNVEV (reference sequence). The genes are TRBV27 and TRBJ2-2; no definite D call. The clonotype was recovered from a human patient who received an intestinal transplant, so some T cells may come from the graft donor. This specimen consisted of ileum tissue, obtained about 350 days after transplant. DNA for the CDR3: TGTGCCAGCAGTTTATGGCCACGGGTTCAAGGAGGGGAGCTGTTTTTT. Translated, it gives CASSLWPRVQGGELFF.